Following are 20 T cell receptor beta chains from one sample sequenced in a study of T-cell reconstitution after alpha-beta-depleted transplantation in children. Unique molecular identifiers were built into the TCRbeta library. TCRdb passed the PCR reads through MiXCR, listing each CDR3 protein once. This table holds about 600,000 distinct CDR3 sequences, 10% to 13% found once. Source: PBMCs from the stem cell graft donor, taken from the stem cell graft. These receptors were obtained from a human donor who donated a stem cell graft to a child with acute myeloid leukemia.

This clonotype has a handful of counts. V and J are TRBV27 and TRBJ2-1, with TRBD2 matching over 13 bases. The V and J ends lost 6 bases and 9 bases, in that order; junction bases with no gene match: 5. The CDR3 covers 14 residues. Germline CDR1 reads MNHEY; CDR2 reads SMNVEV (reference sequence). The CDR3: CASRQTSGRGEQFF. CDR3 nucleotides: TGTGCCAGCAGGCAAACTAGCGGGAGGGGTGAGCAGTTCTTC.

This clonotype appeared a few times. This chain links TRBV7-9 with TRBJ2-2; a possible D gene is TRBD1 (6 bases). Germline V gene lookup returns CDR1 SEHNR and CDR2 FQNEAQ (reference sequence). V was clipped by 5 bases and J by 4 bases, with 17 bases between them. The CDR3 consists of 16 residues. CDR3 in DNA: TGTGCCAGCAGCGTTACCCCACAGGGATCCACCGGGGAGCTGTTTTTT. Residues: CASSVTPQGSTGELFF.

Only a few counts were recorded for this clonotype. The chain carries TRBV9 and TRBJ2-7; 11 bases line up with TRBD2. Looked up from germline, CDR1 is SGDLS and CDR2 is YYNGEE. This CDR3 has 17 residues. V gave up 1 base and J gave up 2 bases; unmatched junction bases: 8. The CDR3, as DNA: TGTGCCAGCAGCGTAAGCCTCACTAGCGGGAGTGCCTACGAGCAGTACTTC. Its protein product is CASSVSLTSGSAYEQYF. The full variable domain, its missing parts supplied by reference TRBV9 and TRBJ2-7, is DSGVTQTPKHLITATGQRVTLRCSPRSGDLSVYWYQQSLDQGLQFLIQYYNGEERAKGNILERFSAQQFPDLHSELNLSSLELGDSALYFCASSVSLTSGSAYEQYFGPGTRLTVT.

The gene calls are TRBV5-1 and TRBJ2-1; 9 bases line up with TRBD2. The germline V gene has CDR1 SGHRS and CDR2 YFSETQ. V was clipped by 4 bases and J by 1 base; unmatched bases: 9. The CDR3 totals 17 residues. The DNA of the CDR3 is TGCGCCAGCAGCGGAATGACTAGCGGTACTTCCTACAATGAGCAGTTCTTC. It encodes CASSGMTSGTSYNEQFF.

This clonotype showed up many times. V gene TRBV15 combines with J gene TRBJ2-7, with 13 bases matching TRBD2. V was pared by 1 base and J by 4 bases, with 4 bases of the junction left unmatched. CDR3 length: 16 residues. CDR1 and CDR2 from the germline V gene are LNHNV and YYDKDF (reference sequence). CDR3 in amino acids: CATSRGGLAGLYEQYF. The DNA for the CDR3 is TGTGCCACCAGCAGAGGGGGACTAGCGGGATTATACGAGCAGTACTTC.

There are many counts of this clonotype. The chain combines TRBV5-1 with TRBJ2-5; D is perhaps TRBD1 (6 bases). Germline CDR1 reads SGHRS; CDR2 reads YFSETQ. The ends were cut back, 4 bases at V and 1 base at J, with 17 bases in the middle. This CDR3 is 16 amino acids long. CDR3 bases: TGCGCCAGCAGCCAACCTCCGGGACATACCCAAGAGACCCAGTACTTC. Translating gives CASSQPPGHTQETQYF.

This clonotype was seen at least ten times. V is TRBV9 and J is TRBJ2-6; D not certain. Germline V lookup: CDR1 SGDLS, CDR2 YYNGEE. V was cut by 3 bases and J by 0 bases, with 7 bases left in between. The CDR3 totals 15 residues. The CDR3 reads CASSALISGANVLTF. The DNA of the CDR3 is TGTGCCAGCAGCGCTCTTATCTCTGGGGCCAACGTCCTGACTTTC.

This clonotype was detected many times. The chain has TRBV6-5 and TRBJ2-1, with D perhaps matching TRBD1 (6 bases). In germline, CDR1 is MNHEY, CDR2 SVGAGI. V lost 0 bases, J lost 5 bases, and 11 bases lay in between. This CDR3 spans 15 amino acids. The DNA of the CDR3 is TGTGCCAGCAGTTACTCGATGGGACACAACAATGAGCAGTTCTTC. The encoded protein is CASSYSMGHNNEQFF.

V usage is TRBV20-1 and J usage is TRBJ1-5; 9 nucleotides agree with TRBD1. Germline assignment: CDR1 DFQATT and CDR2 SNEGSKA (reference sequence). V dropped 0 bases and J dropped 4; count of bases not matched to a gene: 4. The CDR3 is 15 amino acids. CDR3 sequence (DNA): TGCAGTGCTAGAGATCTGACAGGGGGAAATCAGCCCCAGCATTTT. Its protein product is CSARDLTGGNQPQHF.

This clonotype was seen only a few times. This chain joins TRBV29-1 and TRBJ2-7; D not resolved. Germline V CDR1 and CDR2: SQVTM, ANQGSEA. V shed 5 bases and J shed 2 bases, with 10 bases lying between them. The CDR3 loop spans 12 amino acids. Here the CDR3 DNA reads TGCAGCGTTTTGTGGGGAACCTACGAGCAGTACTTC. It yields the protein CSVLWGTYEQYF.

The J gene is TRBJ2-7, the V gene TRBV7-3; D is perhaps TRBD2 (5 bases). Between the trimmed V and J ends, which lost 1 base and 2 bases, there was a span of 9 bases. This CDR3 region has 14 residues. Germline V gene lookup returns CDR1 SGHTA and CDR2 FQGTGA. CDR3 nucleotides: TGTGCCAGCAGCTTAAGGGCGGGTCCCTACGAGCAGTACTTC. Translated, it gives CASSLRAGPYEQYF. The whole variable domain, remainder taken from reference TRBV7-3 and TRBJ2-7, is GAGVSQTPSNKVTEKGKYVELRCDPISGHTALYWYRQSLGQGPEFLIYFQGTGAADDSGLPNDRFFAVRPEGSVSTLKIQRTERGDSAVYLCASSLRAGPYEQYFGPGTRLTVT.

The chain is built from TRBV18 and TRBJ1-2; possible D gene TRBD1, 5 bases. V lost 3 bases to trimming and J lost 5 bases, with 10 bases between them. The germline CDR1 and CDR2 sequences are KGHSH and LQKENI. CDR3 length: 13 amino acids. The CDR3 DNA is TGTGCCAGCTCACCCGTCAGGGAATATGGCTACACCTTC. Its translation is CASSPVREYGYTF.

CDR3 coding DNA: TGTGCCAGCAGATTGGGACCCTTGGATACGCAGTATTTT. This gives the protein CASRLGPLDTQYF. The V and J genes are TRBV6-1 and TRBJ2-3; tentatively, D is TRBD1 or TRBD2 (5 bases each). The CDR3 runs 13 residues. In germline, CDR1 is MNHNS, CDR2 SASEGT. The ends were cut back, 6 bases at V and 6 bases at J, with 13 bases in the middle.

This clonotype was observed a handful of times. The CDR3: CAISESGLAETQYF. DNA of the CDR3: TGTGCCATCAGTGAGTCGGGACTAGCGGAGACCCAGTACTTC. The rearrangement links TRBV10-3 to TRBJ2-5, with 10 bases that match TRBD2. CDR3 length equals 14 residues. V was pared by 0 bases and J by 5 bases, with 0 bases of the junction left unmatched. The V gene's germline CDR1 is ENHRY and CDR2 SYGVKD.

As to this clonotype: A single base separates this from a much larger clone, so it may be a read error. V gene TRBV20-1 combines with J gene TRBJ1-2; no reliable D call. Germline CDR1 is DFQATT and CDR2 is SNEGSKA (reference sequence). The CDR3 runs 12 residues. Trimming shortened V by 6 bases and J by 3 bases, and 11 bases separated the two germline ends. CDR3 protein: CSAPREDYGYTF. CDR3 coding DNA: TGCAGTGCCCCCCGGGAGGACTATGGCTACACCTTC.

This clonotype was detected only a few times. J is TRBJ1-3 and V is TRBV4-3; D gene unclear. The germline CDR1 and CDR2 sequences are LGHNA and YSLEER. The CDR3 is 16 residues long. V lost 0 bases to trimming and J lost 0 bases, with 9 bases between them. The CDR3 here is CASSQEALSSGNTIYF. The DNA of the CDR3 is TGCGCCAGCAGCCAAGAGGCGCTTAGCTCTGGAAACACCATATATTTT.

This clonotype was seen a handful of times. The chain uses TRBV12-3 or TRBV12-4 and TRBJ1-6; unclear D gene. V dropped 1 base and J dropped 9 bases, with 7 bases sitting between them. This CDR3 comprises 13 residues. In nucleotides, the CDR3 is TGTGCCAGCAGTTTAGGCAGCCTTTCACCCCTCCACTTT. The encoded protein is CASSLGSLSPLHF.

This clonotype was detected many times. This chain connects TRBV7-2 to TRBJ1-3; D unclear. The V gene lost 7 bases and the J gene lost 7 bases, with 11 bases spanning the gap. The CDR3 totals 12 residues. Per germline, CDR1 SGHTA and CDR2 FQGNSA. As DNA, the CDR3 is TGTGCCAGCACAACCGACCGGAACACCATATATTTT. Protein: CASTTDRNTIYF.

This clonotype was seen only a few times. The rearrangement links TRBV9 to TRBJ2-3; the D is unclear. In germline, CDR1 is SGDLS, CDR2 YYNGEE. CDR3 length: 14 residues. The ends were cut back, 0 bases at V and 1 base at J, with 6 bases in the middle. The CDR3 spells CASSVEQRTDTQYF. The DNA for the CDR3 is TGTGCCAGCAGCGTAGAACAACGCACAGATACGCAGTATTTT. Full variable domain (missing parts from reference TRBV9 and TRBJ2-3): DSGVTQTPKHLITATGQRVTLRCSPRSGDLSVYWYQQSLDQGLQFLIQYYNGEERAKGNILERFSAQQFPDLHSELNLSSLELGDSALYFCASSVEQRTDTQYFGPGTRLTVL.

This clonotype was observed many times. V is TRBV4-3 and J is TRBJ2-7; possibly TRBD2 for D (7 bases). Germline V gives CDR1 LGHNA, CDR2 YSLEER. This CDR3 has 16 residues. With 0 bases removed from V and 0 bases from J, the gap between germline ends came to 12 bases. DNA for the CDR3: TGCGCCAGCAGCCAAGATAGGGGGGGATCCTCCTACGAGCAGTACTTC. Its translation: CASSQDRGGSSYEQYF.